This T cell receptor (beta chain) came from a study of CD8 T cells in ankylosing spondylitis. General study results and limits: Made up of about eight highly homologous variants, a TCR beta motif appeared characteristic of ankylosing spondylitis blood. Reported data indicate significant enrichment of disease-linked clones within matched ankylosing spondylitis synovial fluid. Past research had described some motif variants in reactive arthritis synovial fluid and blood.

This clonotype was seen many times. What it recognizes is unknown. Trimming shortened V by 8 bases and J by 6 bases, and 11 bases separated the two germline ends. CDR3 length: 12 amino acids. Germline lookup yields CDR1 SEHNR and CDR2 FQNEAQ (reference sequence). TCRdb independently ran MiXCR on the 5' RACE reads; one entry per CDR3 protein. Among over 150,000 distinct CDR3 sequences listed, around 13% were seen once. This TCR was sampled from a male donor with ankylosing spondylitis or in good health (not recorded which). This chain uses TRBV7-9 with TRBJ2-1; D uncertain. The material sequenced was blood, either unsorted or a sorted T cell fraction (not recorded which). CDR3 sequence: CASGTRLNEQFF. Written as DNA, the CDR3 is TGTGCCAGCGGTACTCGCCTCAATGAGCAGTTCTTC.